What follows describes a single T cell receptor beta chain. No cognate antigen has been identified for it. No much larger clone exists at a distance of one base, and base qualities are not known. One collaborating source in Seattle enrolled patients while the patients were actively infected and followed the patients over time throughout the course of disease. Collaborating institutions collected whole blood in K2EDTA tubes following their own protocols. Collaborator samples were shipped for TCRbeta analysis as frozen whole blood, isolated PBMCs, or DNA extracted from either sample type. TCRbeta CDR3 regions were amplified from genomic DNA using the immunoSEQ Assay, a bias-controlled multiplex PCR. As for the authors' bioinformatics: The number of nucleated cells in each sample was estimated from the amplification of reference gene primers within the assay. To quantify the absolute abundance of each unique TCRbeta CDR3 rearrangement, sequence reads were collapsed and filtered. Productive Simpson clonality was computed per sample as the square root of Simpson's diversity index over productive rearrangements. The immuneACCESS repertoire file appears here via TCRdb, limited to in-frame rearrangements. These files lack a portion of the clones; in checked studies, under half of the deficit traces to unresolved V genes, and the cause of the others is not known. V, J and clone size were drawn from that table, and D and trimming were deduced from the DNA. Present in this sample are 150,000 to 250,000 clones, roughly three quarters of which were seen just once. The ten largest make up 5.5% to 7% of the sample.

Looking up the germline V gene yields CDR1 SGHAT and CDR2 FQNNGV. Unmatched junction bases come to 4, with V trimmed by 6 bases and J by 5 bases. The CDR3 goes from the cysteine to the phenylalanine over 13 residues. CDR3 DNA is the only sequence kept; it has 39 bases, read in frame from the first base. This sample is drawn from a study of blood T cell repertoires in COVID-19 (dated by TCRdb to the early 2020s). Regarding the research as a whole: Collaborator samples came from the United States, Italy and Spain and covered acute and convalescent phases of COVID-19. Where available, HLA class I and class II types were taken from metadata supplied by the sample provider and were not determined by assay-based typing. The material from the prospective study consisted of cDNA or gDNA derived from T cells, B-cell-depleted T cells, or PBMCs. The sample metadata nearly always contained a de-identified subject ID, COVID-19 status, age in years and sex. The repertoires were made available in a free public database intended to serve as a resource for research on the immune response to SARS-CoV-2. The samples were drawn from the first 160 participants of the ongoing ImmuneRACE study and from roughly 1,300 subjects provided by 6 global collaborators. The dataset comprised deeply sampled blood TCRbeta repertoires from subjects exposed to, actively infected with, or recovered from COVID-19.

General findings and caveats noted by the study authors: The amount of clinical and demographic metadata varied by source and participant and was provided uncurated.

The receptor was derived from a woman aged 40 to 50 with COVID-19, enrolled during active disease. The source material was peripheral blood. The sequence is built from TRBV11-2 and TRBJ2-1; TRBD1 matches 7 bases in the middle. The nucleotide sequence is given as TGTGCCAGCAGGCGGACAGGTGACAATGAGCAGTTCTTC. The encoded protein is CASRRTGDNEQFF.